This T cell receptor (beta chain) was observed in a study of CD8 T cells in Susac syndrome. The CDR3 totals 15 residues. The germline V gene encodes CDR1 SGHNT and CDR2 YYREEE (reference sequence). V lost 3 bases and J lost 6, with 17 bases in between. Roughly 0.45 to 1 ug RNA was reverse transcribed with random hexamers. TCRdb passed the immunoSEQ multiplex PCR reads through MiXCR, listing each CDR3 protein once. The repertoire holds over 95,000 distinct CDR3 sequences, with less than 95% as singletons. Sequenced material: CD8+ T cells from PBMCs. The TCR comes from a human donor in good health. The chain has TRBV5-4 and TRBJ2-3; tentative D call: TRBD2 (6 bases). CDR3 residues: CASSSPGDRWDTQYF. DNA of the CDR3: TGTGCCAGCAGCTCCCCGGGGGACCGTTGGGATACGCAGTATTTT.